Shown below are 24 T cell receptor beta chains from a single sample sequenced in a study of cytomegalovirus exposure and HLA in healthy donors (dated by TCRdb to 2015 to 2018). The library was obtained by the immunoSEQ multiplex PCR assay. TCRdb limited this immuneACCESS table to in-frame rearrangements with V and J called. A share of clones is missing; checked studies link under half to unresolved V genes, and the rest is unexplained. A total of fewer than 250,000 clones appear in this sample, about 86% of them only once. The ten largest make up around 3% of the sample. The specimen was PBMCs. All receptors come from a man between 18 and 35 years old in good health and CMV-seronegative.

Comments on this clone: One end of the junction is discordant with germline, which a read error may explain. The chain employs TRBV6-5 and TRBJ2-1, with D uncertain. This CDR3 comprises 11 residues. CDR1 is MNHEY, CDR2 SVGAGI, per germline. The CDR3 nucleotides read TGTGCCAGCAGTTACTACAGTGAGCAGTTCTTC. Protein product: CASSYYSEQFF.

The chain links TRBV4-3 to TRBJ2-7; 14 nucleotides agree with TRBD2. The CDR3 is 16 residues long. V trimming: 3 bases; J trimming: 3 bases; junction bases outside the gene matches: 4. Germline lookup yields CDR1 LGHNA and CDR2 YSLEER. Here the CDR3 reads CASSQRTSGRFYEQYF. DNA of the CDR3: TGCGCCAGCAGCCAGAGGACTAGCGGGAGGTTCTACGAGCAGTACTTC.

The CDR3 bases are TGTGCCACCAGCCAAGTTCTCGGCTACGAGCAGTACTTC. Translation gives CATSQVLGYEQYF. This sequence joins TRBV15 and TRBJ2-7; no definite D call. CDR1 is LNHNV and CDR2 is YYDKDF in the germline V gene (reference sequence). The germline V and J ends were trimmed by 5 bases and 3 bases, with 11 bases remaining between them. The CDR3 has 13 residues.

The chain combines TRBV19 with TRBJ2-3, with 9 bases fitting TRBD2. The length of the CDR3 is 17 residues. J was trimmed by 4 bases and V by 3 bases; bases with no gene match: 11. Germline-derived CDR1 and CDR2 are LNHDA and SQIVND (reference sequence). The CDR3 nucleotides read TGTGCCAGTAGTATGGGGCTAGCGGGAAGATGGTCAGATACGCAGTATTTT. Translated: CASSMGLAGRWSDTQYF.

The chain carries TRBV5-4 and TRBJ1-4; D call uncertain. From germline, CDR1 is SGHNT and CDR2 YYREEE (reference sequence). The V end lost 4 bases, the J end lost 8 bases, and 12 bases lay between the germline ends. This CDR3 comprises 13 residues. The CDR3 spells CASSPTSGEKLFF. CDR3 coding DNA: TGTGCCAGCAGCCCGACGTCGGGGGAAAAACTGTTTTTT. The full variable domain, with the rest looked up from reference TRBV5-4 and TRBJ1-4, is ETGVTQSPTHLIKTRGQQVTLRCSSQSGHNTVSWYQQALGQGPQFIFQYYREEENGRGNFPPRFSGLQFPNYSSELNVNALELDDSALYLCASSPTSGEKLFFGSGTQLSVL.

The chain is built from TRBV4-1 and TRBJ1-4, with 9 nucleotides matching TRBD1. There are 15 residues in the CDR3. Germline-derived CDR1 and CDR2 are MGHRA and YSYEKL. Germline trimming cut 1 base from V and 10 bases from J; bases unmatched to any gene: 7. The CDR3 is CASSQAGTGRRKLFF. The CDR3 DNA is TGCGCCAGCAGCCAAGCCGGGACAGGGAGAAGAAAACTGTTTTTT.

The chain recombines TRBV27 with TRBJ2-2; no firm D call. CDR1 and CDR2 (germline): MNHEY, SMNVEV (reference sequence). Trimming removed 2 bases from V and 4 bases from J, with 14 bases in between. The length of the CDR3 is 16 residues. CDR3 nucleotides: TGTGCCAGCAGTTTAGGCCCAACAGACACCACCGGGGAGCTGTTTTTT. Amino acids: CASSLGPTDTTGELFF.

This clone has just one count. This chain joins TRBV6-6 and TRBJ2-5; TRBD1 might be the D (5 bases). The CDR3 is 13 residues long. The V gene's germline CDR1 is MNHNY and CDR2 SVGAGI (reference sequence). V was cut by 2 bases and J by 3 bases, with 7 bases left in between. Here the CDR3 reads CASSYPQEETQYF. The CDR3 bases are TGTGCCAGCAGTTACCCACAGGAAGAGACCCAGTACTTC.

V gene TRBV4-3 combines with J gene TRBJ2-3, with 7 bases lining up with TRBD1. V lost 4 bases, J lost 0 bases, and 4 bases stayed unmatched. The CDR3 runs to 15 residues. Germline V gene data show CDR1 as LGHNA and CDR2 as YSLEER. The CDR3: CASSRGQVSTDTQYF. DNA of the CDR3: TGCGCCAGCAGCCGCGGACAGGTTAGCACAGATACGCAGTATTTT.

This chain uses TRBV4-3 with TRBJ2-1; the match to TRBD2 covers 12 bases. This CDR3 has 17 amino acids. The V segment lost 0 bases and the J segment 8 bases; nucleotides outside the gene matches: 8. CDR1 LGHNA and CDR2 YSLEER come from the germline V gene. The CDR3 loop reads CASSQDQVTSGSYEQFF. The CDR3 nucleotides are TGCGCCAGCAGCCAAGATCAAGTGACTAGCGGGAGTTATGAGCAGTTCTTC.

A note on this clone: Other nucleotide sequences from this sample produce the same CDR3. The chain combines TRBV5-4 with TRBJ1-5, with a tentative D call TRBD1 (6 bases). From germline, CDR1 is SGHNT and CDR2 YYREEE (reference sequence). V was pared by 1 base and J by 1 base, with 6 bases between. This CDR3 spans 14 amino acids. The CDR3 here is CASSLQGSNQPQHF. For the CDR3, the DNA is TGTGCCAGCAGCTTGCAGGGGAGCAATCAGCCCCAGCATTTT.

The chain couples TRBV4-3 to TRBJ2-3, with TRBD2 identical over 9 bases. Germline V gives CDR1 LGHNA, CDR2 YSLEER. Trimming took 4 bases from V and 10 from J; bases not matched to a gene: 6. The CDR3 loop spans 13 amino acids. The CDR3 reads CASSLAGGSPQYF. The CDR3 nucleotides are TGCGCCAGCAGCCTCGCGGGAGGGTCCCCGCAGTATTTT.

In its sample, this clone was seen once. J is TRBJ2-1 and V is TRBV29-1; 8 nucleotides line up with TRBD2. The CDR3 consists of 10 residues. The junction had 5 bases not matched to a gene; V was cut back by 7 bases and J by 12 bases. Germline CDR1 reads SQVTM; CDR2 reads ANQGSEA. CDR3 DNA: TGCAGCGCCGTAAGCGGGGGGCAGTTCTTC. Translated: CSAVSGGQFF.

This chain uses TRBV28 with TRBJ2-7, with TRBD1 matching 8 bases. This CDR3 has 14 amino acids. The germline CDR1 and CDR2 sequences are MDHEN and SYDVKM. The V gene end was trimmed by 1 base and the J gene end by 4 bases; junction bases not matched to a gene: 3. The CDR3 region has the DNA TGTGCCAGCAGTTTATACAGGGGGAGGTACGAGCAGTACTTC. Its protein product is CASSLYRGRYEQYF.

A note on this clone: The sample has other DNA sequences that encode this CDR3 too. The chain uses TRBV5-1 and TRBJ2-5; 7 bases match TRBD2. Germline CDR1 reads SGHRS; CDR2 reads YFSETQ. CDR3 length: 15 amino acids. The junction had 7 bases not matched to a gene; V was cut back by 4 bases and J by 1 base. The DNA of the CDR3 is TGCGCCAGCAGCCTCGGGGCTAGCGGCCAAGAGACCCAGTACTTC. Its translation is CASSLGASGQETQYF. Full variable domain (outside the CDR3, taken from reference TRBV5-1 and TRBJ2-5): KAGVTQTPRYLIKTRGQQVTLSCSPISGHRSVSWYQQTPGQGLQFLFEYFSETQRNKGNFPGRFSGRQFSNSRSEMNVSTLELGDSALYLCASSLGASGQETQYFGPGTRLLVL.

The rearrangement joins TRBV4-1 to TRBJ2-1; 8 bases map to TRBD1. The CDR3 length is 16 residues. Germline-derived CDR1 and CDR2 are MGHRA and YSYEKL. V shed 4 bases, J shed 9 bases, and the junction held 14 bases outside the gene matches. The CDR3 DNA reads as TGCGCCAGCAGCCCTCATACGTCCAGGGGGCTTGGTGAGCAGTTCTTC. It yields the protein CASSPHTSRGLGEQFF.

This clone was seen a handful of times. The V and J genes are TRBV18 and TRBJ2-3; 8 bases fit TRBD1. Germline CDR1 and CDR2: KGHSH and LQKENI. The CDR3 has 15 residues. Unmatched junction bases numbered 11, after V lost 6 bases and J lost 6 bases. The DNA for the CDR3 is TGTGCCAGCTCCACCACGTCAGGGGGCGCGGATACGCAGTATTTT. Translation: CASSTTSGGADTQYF.

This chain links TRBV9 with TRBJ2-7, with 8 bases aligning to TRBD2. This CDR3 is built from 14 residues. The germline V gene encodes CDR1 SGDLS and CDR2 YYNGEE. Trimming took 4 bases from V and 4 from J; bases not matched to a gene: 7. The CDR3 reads CASSRGLAVYEQYF. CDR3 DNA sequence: TGTGCCAGCAGCCGAGGACTAGCAGTTTACGAGCAGTACTTC.

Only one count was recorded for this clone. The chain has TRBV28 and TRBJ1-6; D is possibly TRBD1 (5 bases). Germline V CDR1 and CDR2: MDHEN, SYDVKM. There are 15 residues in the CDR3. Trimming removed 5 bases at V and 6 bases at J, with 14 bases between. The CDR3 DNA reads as TGTGCCAGCAGTCTCATTGACAGAAGTAATTCACCCCTCCACTTT. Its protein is CASSLIDRSNSPLHF.

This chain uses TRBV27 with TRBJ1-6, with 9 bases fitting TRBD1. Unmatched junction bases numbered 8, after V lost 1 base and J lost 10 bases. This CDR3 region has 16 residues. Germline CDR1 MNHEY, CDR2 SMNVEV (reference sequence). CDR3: CASSLWVPGQGSPLHF. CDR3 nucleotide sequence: TGTGCCAGCAGTTTATGGGTCCCGGGACAGGGATCACCCCTCCACTTT.

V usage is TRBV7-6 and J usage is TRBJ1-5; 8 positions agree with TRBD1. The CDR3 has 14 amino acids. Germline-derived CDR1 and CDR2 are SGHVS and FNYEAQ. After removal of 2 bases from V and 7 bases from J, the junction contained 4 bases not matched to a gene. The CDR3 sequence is CASSLNDRGQPQHF. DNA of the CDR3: TGTGCCAGCAGCTTAAACGACAGGGGACAGCCCCAGCATTTT. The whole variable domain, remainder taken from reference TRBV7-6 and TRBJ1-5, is GAGVSQSPRYKVTKRGQDVALRCDPISGHVSLYWYRQALGQGPEFLTYFNYEAQQDKSGLPNDRFSAERPEGSISTLTIQRTEQRDSAMYRCASSLNDRGQPQHFGDGTRLSIL.

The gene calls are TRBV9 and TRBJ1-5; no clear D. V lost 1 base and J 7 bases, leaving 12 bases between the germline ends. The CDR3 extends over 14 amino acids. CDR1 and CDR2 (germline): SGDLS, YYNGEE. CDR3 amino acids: CASSVTSGGQPQHF. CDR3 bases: TGTGCCAGCAGCGTAACAAGCGGCGGCCAGCCCCAGCATTTT.

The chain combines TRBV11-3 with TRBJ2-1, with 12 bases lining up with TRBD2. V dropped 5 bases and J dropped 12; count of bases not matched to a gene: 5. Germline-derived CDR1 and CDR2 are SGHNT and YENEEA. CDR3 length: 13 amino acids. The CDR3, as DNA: TGTGCCAGCAGCGCCAGGACTAGCGGGACGCAGTTCTTC. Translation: CASSARTSGTQFF. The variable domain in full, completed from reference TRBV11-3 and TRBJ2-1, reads EAGVVQSPRYKIIEKKQPVAFWCNPISGHNTLYWYLQNLGQGPELLIRYENEEAVDDSQLPKDRFSAERLKGVDSTLKIQPAELGDSAVYLCASSARTSGTQFFGPGTRLTVL.

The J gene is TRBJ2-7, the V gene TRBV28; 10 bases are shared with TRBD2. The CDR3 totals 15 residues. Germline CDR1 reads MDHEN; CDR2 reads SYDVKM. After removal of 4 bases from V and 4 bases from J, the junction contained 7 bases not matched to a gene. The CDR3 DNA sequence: TGTGCCAGCAGTTACCTAGCGGGAGCTTCGTACGAGCAGTACTTC. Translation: CASSYLAGASYEQYF.